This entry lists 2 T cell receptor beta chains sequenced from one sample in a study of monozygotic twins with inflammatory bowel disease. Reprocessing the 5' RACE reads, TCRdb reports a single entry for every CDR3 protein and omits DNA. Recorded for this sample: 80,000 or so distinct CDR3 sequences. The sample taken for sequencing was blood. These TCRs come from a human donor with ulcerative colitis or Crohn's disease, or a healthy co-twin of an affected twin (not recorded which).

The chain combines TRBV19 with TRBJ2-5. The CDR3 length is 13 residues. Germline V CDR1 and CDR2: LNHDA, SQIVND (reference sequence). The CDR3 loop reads CASSISLMETQYF. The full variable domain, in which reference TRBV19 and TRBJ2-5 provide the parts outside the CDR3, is DGGITQSPKYLFRKEGQNVTLSCEQNLNHDAMYWYRQDPGQGLRLIYYSQIVNDFQKGDIAEGYSVSREKKESFPLTVTSAQKNPTAFYLCASSISLMETQYFGPGTRLLVL.

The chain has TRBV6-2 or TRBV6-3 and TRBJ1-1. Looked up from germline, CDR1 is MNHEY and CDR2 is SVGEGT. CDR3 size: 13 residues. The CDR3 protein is CASINQWNTEAFF.